What follows describes a single T cell receptor (beta chain). The data were obtained in a study of blood T cell repertoires in COVID-19. Across the whole study: Material from acute and convalescent COVID-19 was sourced from the United States, Italy and Spain.

Repertoires were generated with immunoSEQ multiplex PCR, while TCRdb's copy carries only in-frame clones and drops some. The table shows 200,000 to 250,000 clones, with around 85% occurring only once. From germline, CDR1 is SGHRS and CDR2 YFSETQ. V was cut by 2 bases and J by 7 bases, with 17 bases left in between. The CDR3 runs to 15 residues. Participant age was roughly 18 to 95 years, and participants resided in approximately 25 US areas. The sequencing input was PBMCs or T cells enriched from blood (not recorded which). This chain links TRBV5-1 with TRBJ2-3; D call uncertain. The receptor was isolated from a woman between 40 and 50 years old with acute COVID-19. CDR3 nucleotides: TGCGCCAGCAGCTTCGGAACAGTCGATCTTCATACGCAGTATTTT. As protein: CASSFGTVDLHTQYF.